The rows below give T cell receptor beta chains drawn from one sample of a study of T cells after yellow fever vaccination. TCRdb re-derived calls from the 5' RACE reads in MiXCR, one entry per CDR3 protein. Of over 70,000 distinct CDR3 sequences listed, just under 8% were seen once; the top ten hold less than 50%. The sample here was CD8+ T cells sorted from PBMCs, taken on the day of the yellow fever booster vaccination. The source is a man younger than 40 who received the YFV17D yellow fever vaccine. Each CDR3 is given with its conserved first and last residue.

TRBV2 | CASRPSGPGPHETQYF
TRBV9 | CASSVESGYEQYF
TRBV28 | CASRGLAGTDTQYF
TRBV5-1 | CASSFLDRAGNQPQHF
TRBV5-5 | CASSLVVEEQYF
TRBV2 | CASSDPGTLLLNEQFF
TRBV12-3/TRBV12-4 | CASSFLYLQETQYF
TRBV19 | CASSIRAGGSYEQYF
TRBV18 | CASSPGTGVPYEQYF
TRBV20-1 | CSARGSVLAAHAETQYF
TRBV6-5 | CASSYGQAMAF
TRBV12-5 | CASGFKSSGANVLTF
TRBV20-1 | CSARGGVNTDTQYF
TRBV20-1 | CSANPPGGYRNEQYF
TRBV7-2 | CASSLASGTSGIKETQYF
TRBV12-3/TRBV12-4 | CASSFPGGGTDTQYF
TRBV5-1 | CASSPPAGGQGPEAFF
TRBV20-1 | CSASQVPGNEKLFF
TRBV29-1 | CSVEIGTSYNEQFF
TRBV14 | CTSSPTDWSGNEDTQYF
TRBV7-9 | CASSMSSYERYF
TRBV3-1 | CASSQHRNLLRTSGSLDEQFF
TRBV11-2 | CASSLTGLNYEQYF
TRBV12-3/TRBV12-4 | CASSGSQNTEAFF
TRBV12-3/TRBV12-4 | CASSQFRGAKTGELFF
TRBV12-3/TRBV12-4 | CASSFTTSLSTDTQYF
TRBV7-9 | CASMKSDEQFF
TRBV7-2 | CASSLWSSYEQYF
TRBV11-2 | CASWVKGTYNEQFF
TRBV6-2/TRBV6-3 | CASSSMADTQYF
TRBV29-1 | CSASGQSSYEQYF